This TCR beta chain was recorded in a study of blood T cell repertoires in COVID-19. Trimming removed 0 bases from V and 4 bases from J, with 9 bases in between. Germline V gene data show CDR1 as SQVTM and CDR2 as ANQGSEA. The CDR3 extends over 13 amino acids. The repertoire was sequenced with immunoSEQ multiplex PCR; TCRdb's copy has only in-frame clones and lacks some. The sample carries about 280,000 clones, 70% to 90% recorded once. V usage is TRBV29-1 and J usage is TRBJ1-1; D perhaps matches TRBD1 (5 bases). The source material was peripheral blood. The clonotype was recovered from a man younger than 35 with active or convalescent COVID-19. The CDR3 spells CSVEEGVGTEAFF. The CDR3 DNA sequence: TGCAGCGTTGAAGAAGGGGTTGGCACTGAAGCTTTCTTT.